This TCR beta chain was observed in a study of T cells in Graves' hyperthyroidism and ophthalmopathy. About the research overall: Initial diagnosis, before any treatment, was when peripheral blood was collected.

Absent ophthalmopathy progression within 18 months defined stable Graves' hyperthyroidism. The germline gives CDR1 MNHNS, CDR2 SASEGT. The CDR3 loop spans 16 amino acids. Trimming stripped 8 bases from V and 4 bases from J, with 23 bases between. It was RNA transcripts that yielded the amplified TCR beta CDR3 regions. Researchers ran a first-round RT-PCR on the TCR CDR3 using the HTBI primer set. TCRdb itself ran the multiplex PCR reads through MiXCR, one entry per CDR3 protein. The data contain about 360,000 distinct CDR3 sequences, 13% of them singletons. This clonotype was observed a handful of times.

This TCR derives from a woman under 30 with Graves' hyperthyroidism. Sequenced: blood. This chain links TRBV6-1 with TRBJ1-2; TRBD1 might be the D (5 bases). The CDR3 region is CASPYGGGGDGYGYTF. The DNA of the CDR3 is TGTGCCAGCCCCTACGGGGGGGGAGGGGATGGCTATGGCTACACCTTC.